One T cell receptor (beta chain) is described in this entry. This clone was seen a few times. Its antigen has not been determined. Qualities for individual bases were not recorded, and no much larger clone is one base off. The CDR3 measures 15 amino acids from cysteine to phenylalanine. CDR3 DNA is the only sequence kept; it has 45 bases, read in frame from the first base. V is trimmed back by 6 bases and J by 4 bases, and the junction contains 6 bases that no gene match accounts for. Sequences MRHNA (CDR1) and SNTAGT (CDR2) are obtained from the germline V gene. This specimen belongs to a study of cytomegalovirus exposure and HLA in healthy donors (dated by TCRdb to 2016 to 2017). In terms of the full investigation: According to an earlier analysis of around 600 of the donors, about 170 million T cells yielded roughly 110 million unique TCR beta sequences and 276 Gb of sequence data. Approximately 310 gigabases of sequencing data and 80 million or so unique TCR sequences were included in an early release covering roughly 600 HLA-typed donors. The genetic ancestry cluster associated with self-reported Caucasian donors included roughly 84% of the roughly 400 genotyped donors. The study aimed to test whether cataloging public T cell receptors could reveal signatures of past pathogen exposure. The T cell repertoires of 670 or so subjects were profiled by immunosequencing and related to cytomegalovirus serostatus. In addition to the first cohort of about 650 subjects, a separate validation cohort of under 150 different subjects was used. To predict cytomegalovirus infection status, the study brought together high-throughput TCR immunosequencing, statistical association of individual TCRs with disease status, and machine learning. A later analysis re-analyzed previously published TCR beta repertoires from 650 to 800 donors and added high-resolution HLA genotyping to study TCR occurrence patterns. In the later analysis, no new phenotypic data were used to find candidate immune exposures; instead, reliance was placed on TCR beta sequences and their occurrence across donors. An earlier analysis of 587 of the donors used high-throughput TCR beta sequencing to judge whether each TCR beta V gene segment behaved as functional or pseudogenic. Donor age, sex, ethnicity and CMV serostatus were compiled together with the repertoire data. A later genetic analysis took genome-wide SNP genotypes for about 55% of the roughly 670 donors and used that subset as a discovery cohort. All discovery cohort repertoires had been generated on a single sequencing platform. HLA typing covered class I and class II loci at four-digit resolution. The number of donors typed differed by locus, with 629-630 for A, B, C, DRB1 and DQB1, around 560 for DQA1, 600 to 610 for DPA1, and approximately 470 for DPB1. A handful of DR-DQ haplotypes were handled as single units for association and clustering because linkage in the cohort was strong. Among some 410 genotyped donors of the cohort, an average of about 240,000 unique TCR beta nucleotide sequences were sequenced per donor, roughly a sixth of them non-productive. Paper-wide results and their limitations: A later analysis found that most CMV-associated TCR beta chains appeared HLA-restricted, with HLA associations seemingly driven largely by CMV exposure. In a later analysis, several top co-occurrence clusters were reported to appear linked to parvovirus B19, influenza, CMV and Epstein-Barr virus. The cohort was sequenced for TCR beta chains only, and without alpha or paired-chain data the features that could be detected were limited. For the cohort, immune exposure information was limited to CMV serostatus. In vitro tests confirmed that a few of the cytomegalovirus-associated TCR beta chains recognize cytomegalovirus antigens. According to a later genetic analysis, donors in an Asian-associated ancestry cluster had fewer N-insertions in productive TCRs than the approximately 670-donor mean. Most TCR sequences were seen in very few donors, while some public TCRs were found in many individuals. In a later analysis, 15,000 to 20,000 TCR beta sequences were associated with specific HLA alleles at a false discovery rate of 0.05. Because some donors lacked HLA typing at each locus, the association tests relied only on the typed subset. In a later genetic analysis, a missense DCLRE1C variant was associated with V-gene and J-gene trimming of TCR beta chains, and the association was replicated in an independent cohort. The classifier was reported to diagnose cytomegalovirus status with high specificity and sensitivity in both the original cohort and the validation cohort. Assigning TCR associations to individual alleles was difficult when HLA alleles, especially DR and DQ, strongly co-occurred. A cluster of highly shared sequence variants was judged likely to represent a technical artifact of the sequencing pipeline. Some IMGT-functional V segments, including TRBV6-2 and TRBV6-3, could not be told apart with the 87-base-pair reads, so those segments were excluded. Linkage disequilibrium might explain the correlated functional status among segregating V segments, but an unknown experimental factor could not be ruled out. The presence/absence analyses assumed that sequencing depth was roughly uniform across donors, and that assumption may not be true. A further reported finding was that TCR beta sequences accurately predicted the HLA-A and HLA-B alleles for most subjects in the first cohort. The study gave a list of around 170 TCR beta chains associated with cytomegalovirus. It was suggested by the authors that the approach could potentially be generalized to other disease states and immunological phenotypes. Compared with equally common non-associated chains, HLA-associated TCR beta chains in a later analysis were more clonally expanded and had lower generation probabilities. In an earlier analysis of fewer than 750 of the donors, most TCR beta V segments were observed in productive rearrangements about 87% or about 30% of the time, broadly matching IMGT annotations. Because counts were too low, about 18 rarely observed V segments, including chromosome 9 orphons, were excluded from the earlier analysis of around 590 of the donors. In a later analysis, TCR association rates were found to vary across HLA loci, with the most associated TCRs seen for DRB1 alleles and the fewest for HLA-C alleles.

The library was prepared using the immunoSEQ multiplex PCR assay. For the multiplex PCR, a mixture combining 60 forward primers for TCR Vbeta segments and 13 reverse primers for TCR Jbeta segments was used. The CDR3 region of rearranged TCR beta genes was amplified from genomic DNA by a multiplex PCR assay. Amplified TCR beta libraries were sequenced as 87-base-pair reads on the Illumina HiSeq System. For the original study's pipeline: A later analysis tallied around 80 million unique TCR beta chains across the 660 or so repertoires, and about 10 million of those chains were shared by two or more donors. Raw reads were error-corrected and collapsed into unique sequences with a nearest-neighbor algorithm that merged closely related sequences to remove PCR and sequencing errors. CDR3 sequences were aligned to IMGT reference sequences to assign V, D and J gene segments. For a sequence to be retained, a match of at least six nucleotides to both a V gene segment and a J gene segment was required. Rearrangements were called productive when the CDR3 lacked stop codons and stayed in frame with V and J; all others were non-productive. CDR3 was defined by IMGT convention, running from the second conserved V-encoded cysteine to the conserved J-encoded phenylalanine. In an earlier analysis of more than 550 of the donors, sequences lacking an unambiguous match to a single V gene segment were excluded. An earlier analysis of 587 of the donors classified V segments as functional when productive rearrangements were above 56.7% and as segregating when the standard deviation between donors was above 5%. To diagnose cytomegalovirus status from the catalog of TCR beta chain sequences, a statistical classification framework was built. In a later analysis, V and J genes were assigned by comparing TCR nucleotide sequences against IMGT/GENE-DB human TR gene sequences. In a later analysis, CDR3 sequences and most-parsimonious VDJ recombination scenarios were assigned using the TCRdist pipeline. In a later analysis, every TCR beta chain was defined by the combination of its CDR3 amino acid sequence and its V-gene family, and reads without a unique V-gene family were dropped. In a later analysis, 450 to 600 highly shared, low-generation-probability nucleotide sequences were removed to address suspected cross-contamination and a sequencing artifact. In a later analysis, a clonal expansion index for each public chain was calculated from normalized within-repertoire ranks of inferred template counts. In a later analysis, generation probabilities were computed using a VDJ recombination model fitted to out-of-frame rearrangements, and the results were checked against IGoR. Hypergeometric tests were used in a later analysis to score TCR-TCR, TCR-HLA and TCR-CMV co-occurrence, with a repertoire-size bias correction applied to the TCR pairs. A later analysis estimated false discovery rates by permuting HLA or CMV assignments 20 times. A later analysis grouped co-occurring TCRs with DBSCAN, adding TCRdist sequence similarity when clustering within HLA-allele-positive subsets. Co-occurrence clustering excluded repertoires with fewer than 30,000 or more than 120,000 public chains, plus five with anomalous nucleotide sharing. TCRdb provides this immuneACCESS table in a form limited to in-frame rearrangements. Some clones are lacking; in checked studies, under half of them reflect an unresolved V gene, and why the rest are absent is not known. V and J calls and clone size are as listed in that table; D and trimming were resolved from the DNA. The sample yields 95,000 to 100,000 clones; roughly 80% were counted once. Of the sample, 16% falls within the top ten clones.

In total, roughly 710 healthy bone marrow donors made up the cohort. Cohort members were all nominally healthy when sampled, although unrecorded immune exposures were likely present. The donor was CMV seropositive and belonged to the group of 250 to 350 seropositive cohort members. Every donor gave a peripheral blood sample, and the peripheral blood mononuclear cells from that sample were used for TCR beta sequencing. Genomic DNA extraction from the blood cell samples was performed with the Qiagen DNeasy Blood Extraction Kit. The specimen sequenced was PBMCs. The sequence was collected from a man aged 60 to 75 in good health and CMV-seropositive. This receptor chain uses TRBV6-4 and TRBJ1-6; 7 of the junction bases match TRBD1. The CDR3 protein is CASRSGTEYNSPLHF. The nucleotide sequence is given as TGTGCCAGCAGGTCCGGGACAGAGTATAATTCACCCCTCCACTTT.